This T cell receptor beta chain was profiled in a study of vaccination and CD4 T cells after COVID-19. Study at large: Control cultures were supplied with a CEFX pool, an HIV-1 Nef pool, or no peptide at all.

CDR3 length: 17 residues. CDR1 is MNHEY, CDR2 SVGEGT, per germline. Between the trimmed V and J ends, which lost 4 bases and 4 bases, there was a span of 20 bases. The treatment was: roughly ten-day PBMC culture with coronavirus spike peptide pools or control peptides (ViraFEST assay). An Oncomine TCR Beta short-read assay was used to sequence the DNA from cultured CD4+ T cells. TCRdb called the PCR reads again in MiXCR, with one record for every CDR3 protein. The data hold some 15,000 distinct CDR3 sequences, with 57% observed a single time. In the case of this clonotype: Its antigen remains unidentified.

The clonotype originates from a human donor who had recovered from COVID-19. The sequenced material came from CD4+ T cells from blood, cultured in vitro. J is TRBJ1-5 and V is TRBV6-2 or TRBV6-3; D perhaps matches TRBD1 (6 bases). CDR3 coding DNA: TGTGCCAGCAGTTGGAGGACAGACGCCGGAAAGAATCAGCCCCAGCATTTT. Encoded protein: CASSWRTDAGKNQPQHF.